A single sample gave rise to the 2 T cell receptor beta chains below, sequenced in a study of long-term antiretroviral therapy in people with HIV. Version v3.0 of the immunoSEQ assay was performed at survey level. This table comes from immunoSEQ multiplex PCR, and its TCRdb copy is limited to in-frame clones, with some not included. The sample holds approximately 31,000 clones, approximately 90% seen once. This material consisted of unsorted PBMCs, taken 1.1 years after starting antiretroviral therapy. These receptor sequences come from a young man with HIV.

The chain combines TRBV10-3 with TRBJ2-3; possibly TRBD2 for D (6 bases). The germline V gene has CDR1 ENHRY and CDR2 SYGVKD. CDR3 size: 13 residues. V was pared by 7 bases and J by 6 bases, with 14 bases between. The CDR3 region has the DNA TGTGCCATCACGTTGGCGGAGGGGGATACGCAGTATTTT. Protein: CAITLAEGDTQYF.

The chain couples TRBV5-1 to TRBJ1-5; the D gene is possibly TRBD1 (5 bases). Germline V gene sequence: CDR1 SGHRS, CDR2 YFSETQ. The CDR3 length is 17 residues. Trimming took off 4 bases at V and 2 bases at J, with 19 bases between the two ends. Here the CDR3 DNA reads TGCGCCAGCAGCAATCCCGTTGTCGGGGCCGGCAATCAGCCCCAGCATTTT. It specifies CASSNPVVGAGNQPQHF.